This T cell receptor (beta chain) was identified in a study of CD8+CD57+ T cells in acquired aplastic anemia. Study details: Sorted CD4+ and CD8+ cells gave an average of approximately 3.1 ug of DNA. Overall study results and limits: Patients and controls were found to share 25 to 35 CD8+ CDR3 sequences. Patients and controls were not found to differ significantly in CD8+ Simpson's diversity.

Patients selected for sequencing had displayed CD8+CD57+ cell expansion by flow cytometry. This clonotype was seen a handful of times. Its antigen is currently unknown. This CDR3 is 15 amino acids long. Deletions cut 6 bases from V and 3 bases from J, with 15 bases between. Using genomic DNA as the template, TCR beta VDJ and CDR3 profiling was carried out. MiXCR was run by TCRdb on the reads, yielding one entry per CDR3 protein. The sample shows hundreds of thousands of distinct CDR3 sequences, around 30% of them seen only once. The chain links TRBV12-3 or TRBV12-4 to TRBJ1-5; a weak D match, TRBD1 (5 bases). This clonotype originated in a human donor with aplastic anemia. Sequenced input: sorted CD4+, CD8+, or CD8+CD57+ T cells (not recorded which) from PBMCs. The CDR3 bases are TGTGCCAGCAGCCTACCGGGGGTTTTCAATCAGCCCCAGCATTTT. This codes for CASSLPGVFNQPQHF.